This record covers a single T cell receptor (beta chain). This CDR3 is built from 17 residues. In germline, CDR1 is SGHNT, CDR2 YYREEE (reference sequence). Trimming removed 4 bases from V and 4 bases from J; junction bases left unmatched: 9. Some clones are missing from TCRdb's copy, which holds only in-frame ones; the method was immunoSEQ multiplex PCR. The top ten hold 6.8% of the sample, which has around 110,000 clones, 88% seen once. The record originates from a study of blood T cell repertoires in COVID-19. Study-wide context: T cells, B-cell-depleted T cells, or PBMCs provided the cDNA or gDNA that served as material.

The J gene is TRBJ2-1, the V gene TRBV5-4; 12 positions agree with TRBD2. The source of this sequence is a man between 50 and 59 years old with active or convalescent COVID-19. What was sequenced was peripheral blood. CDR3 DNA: TGTGCCAGCAGCCTCCTAGCGGGAGGGGGACCTTACAATGAGCAGTTCTTC. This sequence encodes CASSLLAGGGPYNEQFF.